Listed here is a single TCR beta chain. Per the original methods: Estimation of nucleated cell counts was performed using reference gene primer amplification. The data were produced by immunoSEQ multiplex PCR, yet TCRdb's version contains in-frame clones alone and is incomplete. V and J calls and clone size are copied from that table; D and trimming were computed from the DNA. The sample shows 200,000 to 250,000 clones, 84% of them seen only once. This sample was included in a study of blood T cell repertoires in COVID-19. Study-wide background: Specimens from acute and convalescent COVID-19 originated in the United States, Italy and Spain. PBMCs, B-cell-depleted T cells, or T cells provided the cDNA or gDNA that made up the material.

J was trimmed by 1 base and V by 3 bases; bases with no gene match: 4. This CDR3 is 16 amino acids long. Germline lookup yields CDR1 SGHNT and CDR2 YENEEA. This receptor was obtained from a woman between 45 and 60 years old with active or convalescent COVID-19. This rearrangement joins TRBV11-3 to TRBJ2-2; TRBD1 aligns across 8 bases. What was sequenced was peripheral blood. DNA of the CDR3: TGTGCCAGCAGCTTCATAGGACAGGGGAACACCGGGGAGCTGTTTTTT. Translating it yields CASSFIGQGNTGELFF. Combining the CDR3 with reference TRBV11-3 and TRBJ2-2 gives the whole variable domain EAGVVQSPRYKIIEKKQPVAFWCNPISGHNTLYWYLQNLGQGPELLIRYENEEAVDDSQLPKDRFSAERLKGVDSTLKIQPAELGDSAVYLCASSFIGQGNTGELFFGEGSRLTVL.